This T cell receptor beta chain stems from a study of blood T cell repertoires in COVID-19. This clone appeared a single time. Method: immunoSEQ multiplex PCR; TCRdb's copy keeps in-frame clones and lacks some. In the table there are 160,000 or so clones, 90% of which are singletons. Germline-derived CDR1 and CDR2 are KGHSH and LQKENI. The CDR3 is 15 amino acids. Trimming cost V 3 bases and J 0 bases, with 8 bases left between them. The rearrangement joins TRBV18 to TRBJ2-2; D not resolved. The source is a man in his 60s with active or convalescent COVID-19. The sample taken for sequencing was peripheral blood. The CDR3 sequence is CASSPDRTNTGELFF. The CDR3 DNA sequence: TGTGCCAGCTCACCTGATAGAACGAACACCGGGGAGCTGTTTTTT.